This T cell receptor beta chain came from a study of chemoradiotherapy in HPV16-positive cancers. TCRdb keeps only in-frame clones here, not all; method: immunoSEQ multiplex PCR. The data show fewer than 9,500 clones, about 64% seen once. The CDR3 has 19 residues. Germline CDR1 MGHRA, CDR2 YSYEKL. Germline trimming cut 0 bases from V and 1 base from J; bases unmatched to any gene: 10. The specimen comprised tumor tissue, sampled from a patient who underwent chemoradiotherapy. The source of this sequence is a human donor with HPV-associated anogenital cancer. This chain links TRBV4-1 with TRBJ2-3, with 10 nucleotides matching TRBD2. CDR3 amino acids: CASSQDPSGRVVGTDTQYF. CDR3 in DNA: TGCGCCAGCAGCCAAGATCCTAGCGGGAGAGTAGTAGGCACAGATACGCAGTATTTT.